The T cell receptor (beta chain) under discussion was sequenced for a study of T cell responses to AZD1222 COVID-19 vaccine. Study-level findings and limits: Spike-specific TCR depth and breadth grew after two AZD1222 doses. Baseline antibody screening turned up just a handful of seropositive AZD1222 recipients. Donor demographics were predominantly white British with a female majority; clonal diversity may be underestimated.

Points on this clone: Its specificity is not known.

Data came from immunoSEQ multiplex PCR; TCRdb stores just in-frame clones and leaves some out. The sample has 150,000 to 200,000 clones; around 93% are singletons. The V segment lost 6 bases and the J segment 9 bases; nucleotides outside the gene matches: 9. CDR1 and CDR2 (germline): MNHEY, SVGAGI. The CDR3 runs 14 residues. This clonotype originated in an adult in good health. This specimen consisted of peripheral blood, obtained on day 0 of AZD1222 vaccination. The rearrangement uses TRBV6-5 and TRBJ2-1, with 9 bases that match TRBD2. CDR3 DNA sequence: TGTGCCAGCAGGGGACTAGCTCATGGGGGTGAGCAGTTCTTC. It specifies CASRGLAHGGEQFF.